The T cell receptor beta chain under discussion was sequenced for a study of blood T cell repertoires in COVID-19. Germline V lookup: CDR1 SGHTA, CDR2 FQGTGA. This CDR3 region has 15 residues. Trimming shortened V by 5 bases and J by 1 base, and 14 bases separated the two germline ends. Categorization into cohorts depended on clinical history that participants reported. Exposed enrollees encountered a COVID-19 case at some point within 2 weeks before study entry. Authors' processing steps: Amplification of reference gene primers was used by the study to estimate nucleated cell counts. Only in-frame clones appear in the TCRdb table, and some are missing; sequencing was by immunoSEQ multiplex PCR. D and trimming were read from the DNA, whereas the V and J calls and clone size are those reported in that table. Seen here are 200,000 to 300,000 clones, about four fifths observed once, and the top ten hold about 3.8%.

The gene calls are TRBV7-3 and TRBJ1-1, with D possibly TRBD1 on 5 matching bases. The clonotype originates from a woman between 40 and 50 years old who had been exposed to COVID-19. Material for sequencing was PBMCs or T cells enriched from blood (not recorded which). CDR3 nucleotides: TGTGCCAGCAGCCTGACAGCGGGGACGAACACTGAAGCTTTCTTT. Amino acid sequence: CASSLTAGTNTEAFF.